Reported below is one TCR beta chain. The antigen this receptor binds is unknown. Base qualities are not provided; no much larger clone lies one nucleotide away. To prepare the library, the immunoSEQ multiplex PCR assay was applied. The immuneACCESS repertoire file appears here via TCRdb, limited to in-frame rearrangements. These files lack a portion of the clones; in checked studies, under half of the deficit traces to unresolved V genes, and the cause of the others is not known. This sample holds roughly 39,000 clones; roughly 90% were observed only once. The ten largest clones take up roughly 1.5% of the sample. The data were obtained in a study of T cell changes during pregnancy in multiple sclerosis (dated by TCRdb to between 2018 and 2020). About the study as a whole: The study examined how the T cell repertoire changed over the course of pregnancy in women with multiple sclerosis.

The receptor comes from a female donor with multiple sclerosis, enrolled in a pregnancy study. The sequenced sample was PBMCs (not recorded whether the cells were cultured).

The CDR3 protein: CAWTTSGQSEQYF. The nucleotides are TGTGCCTGGACTACTAGCGGACAGAGCGAGCAGTACTTC. The chain was built from TRBV30 and TRBJ2-7, and 8 junction bases match TRBD2. According to the germline V gene (reference sequence), CDR1 reads GTSNPN and CDR2 reads SVGIG. V loses 4 bases at its end and J loses 6 bases; junction bases beyond the gene matches: 8. From the cysteine through the phenylalanine, the CDR3 covers 13 amino acids. Of the read, only the CDR3 DNA is kept; its 39 bases are in frame from base 1.